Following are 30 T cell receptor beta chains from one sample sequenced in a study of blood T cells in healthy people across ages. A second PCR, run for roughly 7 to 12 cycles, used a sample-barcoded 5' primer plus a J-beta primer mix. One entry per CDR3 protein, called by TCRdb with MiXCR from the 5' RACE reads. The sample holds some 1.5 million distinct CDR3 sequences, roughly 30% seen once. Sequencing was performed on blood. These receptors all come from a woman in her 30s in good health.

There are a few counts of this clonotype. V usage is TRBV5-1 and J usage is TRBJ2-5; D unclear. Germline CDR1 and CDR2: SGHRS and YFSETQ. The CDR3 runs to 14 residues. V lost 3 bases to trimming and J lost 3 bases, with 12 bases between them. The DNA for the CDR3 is TGCGCCAGCAGCTCTGCGATCTCCAAAGAGACCCAGTACTTC. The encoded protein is CASSSAISKETQYF.

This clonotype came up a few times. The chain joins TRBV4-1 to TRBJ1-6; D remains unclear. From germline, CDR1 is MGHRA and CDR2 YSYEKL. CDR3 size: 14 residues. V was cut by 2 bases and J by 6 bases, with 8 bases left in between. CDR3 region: CASSQPTVNSPLHF. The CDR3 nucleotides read TGCGCCAGCAGCCAACCCACGGTTAATTCACCCCTCCACTTT.

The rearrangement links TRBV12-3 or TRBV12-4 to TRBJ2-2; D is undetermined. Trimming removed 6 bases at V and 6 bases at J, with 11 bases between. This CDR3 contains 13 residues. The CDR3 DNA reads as TGTGCCAGCAGGTCTCTCGGGTCCGGGGAGCTGTTTTTT. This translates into CASRSLGSGELFF.

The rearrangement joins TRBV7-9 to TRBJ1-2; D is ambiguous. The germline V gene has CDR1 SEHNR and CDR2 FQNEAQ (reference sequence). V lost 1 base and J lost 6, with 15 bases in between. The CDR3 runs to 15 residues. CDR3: CASSLVAFRRDGYTF. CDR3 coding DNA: TGTGCCAGCAGCTTAGTCGCCTTTAGACGGGATGGCTACACCTTC.

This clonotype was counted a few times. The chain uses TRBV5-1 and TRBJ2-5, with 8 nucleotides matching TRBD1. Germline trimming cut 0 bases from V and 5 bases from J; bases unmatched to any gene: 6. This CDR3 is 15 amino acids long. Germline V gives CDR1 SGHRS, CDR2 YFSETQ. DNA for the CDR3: TGCGCCAGCAGCTTGGGGGGACAGGTCGGGGAGACCCAGTACTTC. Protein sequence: CASSLGGQVGETQYF.

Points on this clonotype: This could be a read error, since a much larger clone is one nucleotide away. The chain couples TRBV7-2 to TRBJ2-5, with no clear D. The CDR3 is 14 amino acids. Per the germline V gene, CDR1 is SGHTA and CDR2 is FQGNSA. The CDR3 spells CAGSSEISGETQYF. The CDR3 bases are TGTGCCGGCAGCTCAGAGATCAGTGGAGAGACCCAGTACTTC.

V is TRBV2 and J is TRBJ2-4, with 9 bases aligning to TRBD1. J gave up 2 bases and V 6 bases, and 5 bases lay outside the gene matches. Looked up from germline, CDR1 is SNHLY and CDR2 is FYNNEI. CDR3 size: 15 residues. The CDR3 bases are TGTGCCAGCAGCCGGGACAGGGCGACCAAAAACATTCAGTACTTC. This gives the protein CASSRDRATKNIQYF.

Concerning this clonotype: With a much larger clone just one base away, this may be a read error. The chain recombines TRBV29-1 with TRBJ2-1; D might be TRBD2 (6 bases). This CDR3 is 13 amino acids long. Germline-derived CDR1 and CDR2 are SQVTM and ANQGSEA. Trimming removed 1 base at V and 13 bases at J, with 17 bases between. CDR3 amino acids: CSVEVGTVETQFF. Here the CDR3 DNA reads TGCAGCGTTGAAGTGGGGACTGTCGAGACCCAGTTCTTC.

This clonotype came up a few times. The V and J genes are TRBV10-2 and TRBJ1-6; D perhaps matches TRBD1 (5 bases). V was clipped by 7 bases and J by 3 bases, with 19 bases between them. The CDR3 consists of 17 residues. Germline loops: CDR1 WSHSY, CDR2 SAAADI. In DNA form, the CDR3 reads TGCGCCAGCACTCCAGGGCTCCTGACGGACTATAATTCACCCCTCCACTTT. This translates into CASTPGLLTDYNSPLHF.

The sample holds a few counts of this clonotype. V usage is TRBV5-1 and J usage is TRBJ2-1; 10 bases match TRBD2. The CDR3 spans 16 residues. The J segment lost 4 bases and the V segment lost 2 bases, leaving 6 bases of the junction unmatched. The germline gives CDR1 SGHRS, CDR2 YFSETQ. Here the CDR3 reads CASSLMASGSYNEQFF. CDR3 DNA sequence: TGCGCCAGCAGCTTAATGGCTAGCGGGAGTTACAATGAGCAGTTCTTC.

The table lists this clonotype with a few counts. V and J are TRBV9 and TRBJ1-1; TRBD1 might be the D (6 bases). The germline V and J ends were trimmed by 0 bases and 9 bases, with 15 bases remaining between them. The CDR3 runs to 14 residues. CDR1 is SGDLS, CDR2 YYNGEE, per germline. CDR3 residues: CASSVVAGDKKAFF. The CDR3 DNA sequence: TGTGCCAGCAGCGTAGTTGCGGGGGACAAAAAAGCTTTCTTT. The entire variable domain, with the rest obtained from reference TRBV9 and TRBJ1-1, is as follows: DSGVTQTPKHLITATGQRVTLRCSPRSGDLSVYWYQQSLDQGLQFLIQYYNGEERAKGNILERFSAQQFPDLHSELNLSSLELGDSALYFCASSVVAGDKKAFFGQGTRLTVV.

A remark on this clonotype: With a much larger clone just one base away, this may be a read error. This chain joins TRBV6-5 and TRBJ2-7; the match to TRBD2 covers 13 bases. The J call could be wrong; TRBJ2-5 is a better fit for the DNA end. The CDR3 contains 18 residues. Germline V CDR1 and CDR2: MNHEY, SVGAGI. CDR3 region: CASSYPGLAGLYRETQYF. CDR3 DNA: TGTGCCAGCAGTTATCCGGGACTAGCGGGACTGTACCGAGAGACCCAGTACTTC.

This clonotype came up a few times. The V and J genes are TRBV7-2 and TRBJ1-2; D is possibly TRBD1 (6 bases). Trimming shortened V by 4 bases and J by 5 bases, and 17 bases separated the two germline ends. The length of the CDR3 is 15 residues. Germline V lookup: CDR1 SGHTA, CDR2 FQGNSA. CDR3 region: CASSSTTGTSYGYTF. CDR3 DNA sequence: TGTGCCAGCAGCTCGACAACCGGGACATCTTATGGCTACACCTTC.

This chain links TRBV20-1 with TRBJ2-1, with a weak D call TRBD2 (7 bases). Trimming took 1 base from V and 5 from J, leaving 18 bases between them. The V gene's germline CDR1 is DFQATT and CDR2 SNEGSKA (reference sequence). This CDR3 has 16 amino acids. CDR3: CSARGSRRGGNNEQFF. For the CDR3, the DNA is TGCAGTGCTAGAGGGTCGAGGAGGGGGGGGAACAATGAGCAGTTCTTC.

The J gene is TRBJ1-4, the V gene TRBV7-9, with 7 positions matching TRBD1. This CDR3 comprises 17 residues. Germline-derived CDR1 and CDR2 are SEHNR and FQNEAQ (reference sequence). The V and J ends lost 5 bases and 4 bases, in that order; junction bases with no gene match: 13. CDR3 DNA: TGTGCCAGCAGCAGGGGGCTAGGCGTCACTCTTAATGAAAAACTGTTTTTT. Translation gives CASSRGLGVTLNEKLFF. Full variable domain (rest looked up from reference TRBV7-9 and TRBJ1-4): DTGVSQNPRHKITKRGQNVTFRCDPISEHNRLYWYRQTLGQGPEFLTYFQNEAQLEKSRLLSDRFSAERPKGSFSTLEIQRTEQGDSAMYLCASSRGLGVTLNEKLFFGSGTQLSVL.

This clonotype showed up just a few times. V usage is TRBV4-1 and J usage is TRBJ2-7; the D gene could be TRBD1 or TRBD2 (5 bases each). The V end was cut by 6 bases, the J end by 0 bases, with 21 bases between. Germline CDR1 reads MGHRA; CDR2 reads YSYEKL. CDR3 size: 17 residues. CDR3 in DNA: TGCGCCAGCAGTCAGGTTACCCCGGGACGGAGCTCCTACGAGCAGTACTTC. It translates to CASSQVTPGRSSYEQYF.

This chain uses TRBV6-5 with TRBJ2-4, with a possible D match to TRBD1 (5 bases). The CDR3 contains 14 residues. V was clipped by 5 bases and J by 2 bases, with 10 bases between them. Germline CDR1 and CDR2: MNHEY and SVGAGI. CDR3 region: CASSMRTTKNIQYF. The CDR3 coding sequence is TGTGCCAGCAGTATGAGGACAACCAAAAACATTCAGTACTTC.

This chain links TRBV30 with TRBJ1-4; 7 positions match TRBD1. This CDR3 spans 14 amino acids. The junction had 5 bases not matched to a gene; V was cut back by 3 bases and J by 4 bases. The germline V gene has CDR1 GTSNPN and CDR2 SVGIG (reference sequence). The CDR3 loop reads CAWSGTAYNEKLFF. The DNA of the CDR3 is TGTGCCTGGAGCGGGACAGCCTATAATGAAAAACTGTTTTTT.

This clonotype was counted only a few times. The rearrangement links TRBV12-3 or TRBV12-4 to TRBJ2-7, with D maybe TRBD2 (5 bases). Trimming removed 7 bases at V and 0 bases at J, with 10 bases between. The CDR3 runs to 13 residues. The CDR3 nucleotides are TGTGCCAGCAACGGGGAAAACTCCTACGAGCAGTACTTC. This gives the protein CASNGENSYEQYF.

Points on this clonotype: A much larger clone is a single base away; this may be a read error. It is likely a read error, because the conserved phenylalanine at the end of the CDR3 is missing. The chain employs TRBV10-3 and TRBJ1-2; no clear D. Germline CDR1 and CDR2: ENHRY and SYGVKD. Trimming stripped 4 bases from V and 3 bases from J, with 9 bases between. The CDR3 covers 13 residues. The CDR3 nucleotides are TGTGCCATCAGTGCAAAGGTAGACTATGGCTACACCTGC. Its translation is CAISAKVDYGYTC.

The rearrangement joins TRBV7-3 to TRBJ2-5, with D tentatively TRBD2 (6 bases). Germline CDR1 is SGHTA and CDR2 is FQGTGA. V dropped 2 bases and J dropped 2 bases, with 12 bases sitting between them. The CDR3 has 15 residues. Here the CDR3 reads CASSLGAGPQETQYF. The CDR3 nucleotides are TGTGCCAGCAGCTTAGGTGCGGGGCCGCAAGAGACCCAGTACTTC.

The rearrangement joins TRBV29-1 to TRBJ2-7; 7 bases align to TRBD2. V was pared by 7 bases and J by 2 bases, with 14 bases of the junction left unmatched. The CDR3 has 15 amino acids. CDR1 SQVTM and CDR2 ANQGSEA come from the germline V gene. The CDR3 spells CSAEPTGTNPYEQYF. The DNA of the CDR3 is TGCAGCGCCGAACCGACCGGGACTAATCCCTACGAGCAGTACTTC.

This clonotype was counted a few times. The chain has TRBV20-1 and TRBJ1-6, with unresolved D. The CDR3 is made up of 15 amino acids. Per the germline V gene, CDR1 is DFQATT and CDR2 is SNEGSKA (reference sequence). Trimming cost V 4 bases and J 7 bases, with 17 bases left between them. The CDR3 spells CSAKYGAGRNSPLHF. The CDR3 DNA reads TGCAGTGCTAAATACGGAGCCGGAAGAAATTCACCCCTCCACTTT.

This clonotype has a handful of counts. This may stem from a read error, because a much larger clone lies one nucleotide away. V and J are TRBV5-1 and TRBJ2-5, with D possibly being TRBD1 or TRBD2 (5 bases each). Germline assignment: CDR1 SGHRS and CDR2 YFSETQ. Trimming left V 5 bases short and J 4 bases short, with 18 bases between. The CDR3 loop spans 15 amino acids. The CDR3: CASSPSTRGGETQYF. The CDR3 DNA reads TGCGCCAGCAGTCCATCTACTAGGGGTGGAGAGACCCAGTACTTC.

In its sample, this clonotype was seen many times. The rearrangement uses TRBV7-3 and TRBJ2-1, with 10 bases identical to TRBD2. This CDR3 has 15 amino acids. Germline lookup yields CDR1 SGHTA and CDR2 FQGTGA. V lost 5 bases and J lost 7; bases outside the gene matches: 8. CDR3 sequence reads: CASSAGTSEFNEQFF. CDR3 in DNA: TGTGCCAGCAGCGCAGGGACTAGCGAATTTAATGAGCAGTTCTTC.

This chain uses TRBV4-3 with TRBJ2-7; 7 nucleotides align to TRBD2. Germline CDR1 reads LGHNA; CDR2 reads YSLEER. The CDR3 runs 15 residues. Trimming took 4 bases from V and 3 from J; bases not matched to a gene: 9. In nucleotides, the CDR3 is TGCGCCAGCAGCCCCGGTGCTAGCGGCCACTACGAGCAGTACTTC. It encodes CASSPGASGHYEQYF.

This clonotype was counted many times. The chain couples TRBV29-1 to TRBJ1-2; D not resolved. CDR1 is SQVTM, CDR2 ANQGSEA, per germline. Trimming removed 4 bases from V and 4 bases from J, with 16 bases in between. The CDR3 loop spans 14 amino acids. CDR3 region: CSVGAKLSRYGYTF. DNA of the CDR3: TGCAGCGTTGGGGCCAAGCTATCCCGCTATGGCTACACCTTC. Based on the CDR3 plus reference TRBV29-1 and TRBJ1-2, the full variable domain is SAVISQKPSRDICQRGTSLTIQCQVDSQVTMMFWYRQQPGQSLTLIATANQGSEATYESGFVIDKFPISRPNLTFSTLTVSNMSPEDSSIYLCSVGAKLSRYGYTFGSGTRLTVV.

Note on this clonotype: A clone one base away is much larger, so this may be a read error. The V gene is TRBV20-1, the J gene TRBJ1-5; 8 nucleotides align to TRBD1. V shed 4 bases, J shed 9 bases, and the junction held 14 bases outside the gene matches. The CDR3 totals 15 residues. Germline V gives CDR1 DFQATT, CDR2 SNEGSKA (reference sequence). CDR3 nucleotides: TGCAGTGCTACGCCGACAGGGGAGGTTGGTCGGCCCCAGCATTTT. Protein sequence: CSATPTGEVGRPQHF.

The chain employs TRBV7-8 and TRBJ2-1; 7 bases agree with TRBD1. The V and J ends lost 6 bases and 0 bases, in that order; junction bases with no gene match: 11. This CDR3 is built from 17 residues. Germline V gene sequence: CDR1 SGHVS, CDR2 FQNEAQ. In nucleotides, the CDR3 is TGTGCCAGCAGGAAACAGGGGTTAGGTAGCTCCTACAATGAGCAGTTCTTC. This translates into CASRKQGLGSSYNEQFF.

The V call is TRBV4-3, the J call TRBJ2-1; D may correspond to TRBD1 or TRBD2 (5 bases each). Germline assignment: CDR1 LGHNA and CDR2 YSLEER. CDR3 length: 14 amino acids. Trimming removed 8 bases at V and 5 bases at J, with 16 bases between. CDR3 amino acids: CASARWGSDNEQFF. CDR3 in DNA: TGCGCCAGCGCCCGATGGGGGTCCGACAATGAGCAGTTCTTC.